This T cell receptor beta chain originates from a study of T-cell memory formation after mild COVID-19 (dated by TCRdb to about 2021). About the full investigation: TCR sequence clusters from the two donors were largely donor specific. The cohort comprised two young, previously healthy adult volunteers, one female and one male. T-cell clones expanding and contracting after mild COVID-19 in two donors were tracked by longitudinal TCRalpha and TCRbeta repertoire sequencing.

Many counts were recorded for this clonotype. There is no known antigen for this receptor. Within one base of it there is no much larger clone, and no base qualities were kept. PBMCs were isolated by Ficoll-Paque density gradient centrifugation. Overall results and qualifications from the work: The study included only a couple of mild cases, and larger cohorts that include severe cases with pre-infection samples were judged to be necessary. Some responding clones were found in pre-infection memory, which suggests that pre-existing cross-reactive memory T cells took part in the SARS-CoV-2 response. The second-wave clones that peaked on day 37 were not confirmed to be SARS-CoV-2 specific. Contracting CD4+ clones turned up mainly in the CM and EM memory subsets, whereas EMRA was where CD8+ clones were enriched. From day 15 to 85, contracting clones showed balanced CD4/CD8 phenotypes, whereas a second wave of clones that expanded from day 15 to 37 leaned towards CD4+.

Sequencing was carried out with an Illumina NovaSeq 6000. cDNA libraries for TCRalpha and TCRbeta were prepared by 5'RACE using constant-segment primers, with sample barcodes and unique molecular identifiers added. RNA was extracted from every sample with Trizol reagent. Libraries were amplified in two PCR steps, with a second sample barcode and Illumina TruSeq adapters added in the second step. Libraries were sequenced on an Illumina NovaSeq with 2 x 150 bp paired-end reads. Per the authors' processing: Reads were demultiplexed and collapsed into UMI-guided consensus sequences with migec v1.2.7. With mixcr v2.1.11, UMI consensuses were aligned to TRA and TRB V and J templates and assembled into clonotypes. Expanded or contracted clonotypes were those called significant by both edgeR and NoisET, with noise models trained on biological replicates. For edgeR calls, the thresholds were a false discovery rate-adjusted p below 0.01 and a log2 fold-change of 1. As an exploratory analysis of dynamics, max-normalized trajectories of the 1000 most abundant clonotypes were examined with PCA combined with hierarchical clustering. Each responding clone was given a CD4 or CD8 phenotype based on the CD4+ and CD8+ repertoires, which had been sequenced separately. TCRdb trimmed the raw reads at Q25, called clones with MiXCR and kept productive beta chains. Each entry merges the rows of one CDR3 protein and shows their most common DNA and genes. The authors' filters were not applied to this entry. The sample table shows 300,000 to 400,000 distinct CDR3 sequences, and about an eighth are seen once. The ten most abundant clones make up 20% to 25% of the sample.

The receptor was isolated from a man aged 18-30 years who had mild COVID-19 (a few samples of this study predate the infection). The sample titles of this study are shuffled in the database, so cell type and time point are left out; the donor was told from shared clones. Sequencing used PBMCs or a T cell subset sorted from them (not recorded which).

The DNA sequence is as follows: TGTGCCAGCAGTTTGGCGGGGCTGGATCAGCCCCAGCATTTT. This yields the protein CASSLAGLDQPQHF. The V and J segments used are TRBV27 and TRBJ1-5; TRBD1 is possibly the D segment (5 matching bases). Spanning cysteine to phenylalanine, the CDR3 consists of 14 amino acids. Only the CDR3 region is kept as DNA, spanning 42 bases read in frame from base 1. Taken from the germline V gene (reference sequence), the CDR1 and CDR2 loops are MNHEY and SMNVEV. Trimming at the junction amounts to 3 bases on V and 5 bases on J, and the germline ends lie 11 bases apart.